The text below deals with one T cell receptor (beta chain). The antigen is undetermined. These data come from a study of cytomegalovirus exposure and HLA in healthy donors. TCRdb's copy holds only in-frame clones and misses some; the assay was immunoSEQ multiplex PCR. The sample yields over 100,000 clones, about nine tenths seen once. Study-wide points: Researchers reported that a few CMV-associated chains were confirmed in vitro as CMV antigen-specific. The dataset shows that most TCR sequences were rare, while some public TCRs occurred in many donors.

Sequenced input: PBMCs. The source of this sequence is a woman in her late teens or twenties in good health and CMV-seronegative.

CDR3 sequence reads: CASSGRRGGFGEQFF. CDR3 sequence (DNA): TGTGCCAGCAGTGGGCGTAGGGGAGGGTTTGGTGAGCAGTTCTTC. This chain links TRBV6-1 with TRBJ2-1; 7 bases line up with TRBD2. Looked up from germline, CDR1 is MNHNS and CDR2 is SASEGT. After removal of 4 bases from V and 9 bases from J, the junction contained 12 bases not matched to a gene. The CDR3 totals 15 residues.